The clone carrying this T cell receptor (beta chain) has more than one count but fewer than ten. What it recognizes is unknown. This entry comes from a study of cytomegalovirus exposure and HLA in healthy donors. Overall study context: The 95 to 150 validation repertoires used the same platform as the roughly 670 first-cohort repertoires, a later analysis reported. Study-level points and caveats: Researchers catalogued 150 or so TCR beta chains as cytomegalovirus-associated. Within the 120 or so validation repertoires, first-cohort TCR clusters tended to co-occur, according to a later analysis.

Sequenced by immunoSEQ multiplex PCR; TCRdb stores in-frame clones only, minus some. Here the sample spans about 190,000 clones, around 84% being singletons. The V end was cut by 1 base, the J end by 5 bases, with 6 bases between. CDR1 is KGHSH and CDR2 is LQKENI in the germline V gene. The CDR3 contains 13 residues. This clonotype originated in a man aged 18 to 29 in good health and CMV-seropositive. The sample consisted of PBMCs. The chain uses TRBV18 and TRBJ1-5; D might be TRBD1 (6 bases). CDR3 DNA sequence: TGTGCCAGCTCACCACACAGGGATCAGCCCCAGCATTTT. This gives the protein CASSPHRDQPQHF.